This is a list of T cell receptor beta chains from one sample in a study of shared clonotypes between healthy human individuals. The method was immunoSEQ multiplex PCR; TCRdb's version includes in-frame clones alone and lacks a portion of them. In the table there are about 670,000 clones, about three quarters of which are singletons. The sequenced sample was memory CD4+ T cells sorted from blood. Receptors were obtained from a woman aged 30 to 39 in good health. Each CDR3 is given with its conserved first and last residue. The D gene is left open where the match is weak. Not all rows give a size; the values are once, few, many and, for expanded clones, a class.

D: NA; length: 16; size: NA; V: TRBV28; J: TRBJ1-2; DNA: TGTGCCAGCAGTCCAATATGGGTTTTCAGGGATTATGGCTACACCTTC; CDR3: CASSPIWVFRDYGYTF
D: NA; length: 15; size: NA; V: TRBV27; J: TRBJ1-5; DNA: TGTGCCAGCAGTTTAAGAGGACAGTCCAATCAGCCCCAGCATTTT; CDR3: CASSLRGQSNQPQHF
D: TRBD2; length: 17; size: NA; V: TRBV2; J: TRBJ2-5; DNA: TGTGCCAGCAGTCTCCCGGGACTAGCGGGATTCCAAGAGACCCAGTACTTC; CDR3: CASSLPGLAGFQETQYF
D: NA; length: 13; size: NA; V: TRBV28; J: TRBJ2-5; DNA: TGTGCCAGCAGTTTAGCCAGTTACGAGACCCAGTACTTC; CDR3: CASSLASYETQYF
D: TRBD1; length: 15; size: NA; V: TRBV4-1; J: TRBJ2-7; DNA: TGCGCCAGCAGCCCCCTGGACAGGGTAGTTGGCGAGCAGTACTTC; CDR3: CASSPLDRVVGEQYF
D: NA; length: 15; size: NA; V: TRBV19; J: TRBJ1-1; DNA: TGTGCCACCCTAGACCCGGGCAGAACCTTCACTGAAGCTTTCTTT; CDR3: CATLDPGRTFTEAFF
D: NA; length: 11; size: NA; V: TRBV2; J: TRBJ2-2; DNA: TGTGCCACTCAGGGTTCCGGGGAGCTGTTTTTT; CDR3: CATQGSGELFF
D: NA; length: 13; size: NA; V: TRBV5-1; J: TRBJ2-7; DNA: TGCGCCAGCAGCTTGGGAGAAGTTCGGGAGCAGTACTTC; CDR3: CASSLGEVREQYF
D: TRBD2; length: 14; size: NA; V: TRBV5-6; J: TRBJ2-7; DNA: TGTGCCAGCAGCCGGGGACTAGCGGGAGGCGAGCAGTACTTC; CDR3: CASSRGLAGGEQYF
D: TRBD1; length: 16; size: NA; V: TRBV7-2; J: TRBJ2-2; DNA: TGTGCCAGCAGTCGAGCCCTGACAGGGGGGGCCGGGGAGCTGTTTTTT; CDR3: CASSRALTGGAGELFF
D: NA; length: 14; size: NA; V: TRBV29-1; J: TRBJ2-2; DNA: TGCAGCGTTGGGTCTTGGACAAACACCGGGGAGCTGTTTTTT; CDR3: CSVGSWTNTGELFF
D: TRBD1; length: 15; size: NA; V: TRBV11-2; J: TRBJ2-1; DNA: TGTGCCAGCAGCCCACTCCGGGACAGCGCCAATGAGCAGTTCTTC; CDR3: CASSPLRDSANEQFF
D: NA; length: 12; size: few; V: TRBV19; J: TRBJ1-1; DNA: TGTGCCAGTATGTTCGGAAACACTGAAGCTTTCTTT; CDR3: CASMFGNTEAFF
D: TRBD1; length: 13; size: NA; V: TRBV7-9; J: TRBJ2-3; DNA: TGTGCCGCGGGGCAGGGGGCCTCAGATACGCAGTATTTT; CDR3: CAAGQGASDTQYF
D: TRBD1; length: 14; size: NA; V: TRBV14; J: TRBJ2-5; DNA: TGTGCCAGCAGCTATTACAGGGGGCGAGAGACCCAGTACTTC; CDR3: CASSYYRGRETQYF
D: TRBD1; length: 13; size: NA; V: TRBV7-3; J: TRBJ1-2; DNA: TGTGCCAGCGGATCAGGACAGGGCTATGGCTACACCTTC; CDR3: CASGSGQGYGYTF
D: NA; length: 14; size: NA; V: TRBV11-2; J: TRBJ2-7; DNA: TGTGCCAGCAGCTTTTCAGGACTCTCCTACGAGCAGTACTTC; CDR3: CASSFSGLSYEQYF
D: NA; length: 15; size: NA; V: TRBV4-2; J: TRBJ2-2; DNA: TGTGCCAGCAGCTTCGTGCTATCGAACACCGGGGAGCTGTTTTTT; CDR3: CASSFVLSNTGELFF
D: NA; length: 14; size: NA; V: TRBV19; J: TRBJ1-5; DNA: TGTGCCAGTAGTTTCGGTTCTAGCAATCAGCCCCAGCATTTT; CDR3: CASSFGSSNQPQHF
D: TRBD1; length: 15; size: NA; V: TRBV5-1; J: TRBJ1-1; DNA: TGCGCCAGCAGCTTCGGCGACAGGGATCGGGCTGAAGCTTTCTTT; CDR3: CASSFGDRDRAEAFF
D: NA; length: 13; size: NA; V: TRBV6-1; J: TRBJ2-2; DNA: TGTGCCACCGCTAAGACAGAAACCGGGGAGCTGTTTTTT; CDR3: CATAKTETGELFF
D: TRBD1; length: 15; size: NA; V: TRBV7-9; J: TRBJ2-7; DNA: TGTGCCAGCAGCCAAGGGGACAGCCCCAATTACGAGCAGTACTTC; CDR3: CASSQGDSPNYEQYF
D: NA; length: 12; size: once; V: TRBV28; J: TRBJ2-5; DNA: TGTGCCAGCAGTAGCGAGCGAGAGACCCAGTACTTC; CDR3: CASSSERETQYF
D: TRBD2; length: 15; size: NA; V: TRBV6-5; J: TRBJ2-1; DNA: TGTGCCAGCACCAGTACTAGCGGGAGTTTCAATGAGCAGTTCTTC; CDR3: CASTSTSGSFNEQFF
D: NA; length: 14; size: NA; V: TRBV5-1; J: TRBJ2-5; DNA: TGCGCCAGCAGCTTTCAAGACAGCCAAGAGACCCAGTACTTC; CDR3: CASSFQDSQETQYF
D: NA; length: 17; size: few; V: TRBV15; J: TRBJ2-2; DNA: TGTGCCACCAGCAGAGAGGGCCGGTCATCGAACACCGGGGAGCTGTTTTTT; CDR3: CATSREGRSSNTGELFF
D: NA; length: 14; size: NA; V: TRBV7-6; J: TRBJ1-4; DNA: TGTGCCAGCAGCCTCCAGCCGGAAGACGAAAAACTGTTTTTT; CDR3: CASSLQPEDEKLFF